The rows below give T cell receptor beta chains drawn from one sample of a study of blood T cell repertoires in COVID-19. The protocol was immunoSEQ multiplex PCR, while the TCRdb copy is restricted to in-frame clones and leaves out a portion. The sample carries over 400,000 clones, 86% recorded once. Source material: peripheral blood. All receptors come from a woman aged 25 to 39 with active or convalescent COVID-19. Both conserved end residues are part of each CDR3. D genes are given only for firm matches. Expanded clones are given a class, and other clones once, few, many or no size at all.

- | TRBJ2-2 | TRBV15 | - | TGTGCCACCAGCAGGGAGGGCACCGGGGAGCTGTTTTTT | CATSREGTGELFF
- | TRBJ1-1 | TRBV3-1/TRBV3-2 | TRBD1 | TGTGCCAGCAGCTCCACTCCCGGGACAGGGTCTGAAGCTTTCTTT | CASSSTPGTGSEAFF
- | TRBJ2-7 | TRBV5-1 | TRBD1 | TGCGCCAGAGCCCACAGGGGGGTCTCCTACGAGCAGTACTTC | CARAHRGVSYEQYF
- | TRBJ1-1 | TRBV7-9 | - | TGTGCCAGCAGCTCCTCGGAGAGCACTGAAGCTTTCTTT | CASSSSESTEAFF
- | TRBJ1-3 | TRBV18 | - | TGTGCCAGCTCATCAGACATTCTCAACTCTGGAAACACCATATATTTT | CASSSDILNSGNTIYF
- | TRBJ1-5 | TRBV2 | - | TGTGCCAGCAGTGGCGTGAGTTTTAGCAATCAGCCCCAGCATTTT | CASSGVSFSNQPQHF
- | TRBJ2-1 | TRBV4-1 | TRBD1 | TGCGCCAGCAGCCCAGAATGGACAGGGGGAAGCAATGAGCAGTTCTTC | CASSPEWTGGSNEQFF
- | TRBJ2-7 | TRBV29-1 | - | TGCAGCGTTGAAGGGGACACCCTACGGGAGCAGTACTTC | CSVEGDTLREQYF
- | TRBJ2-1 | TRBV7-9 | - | TGTGCCAGCAGCTTAATGGCCGTAAATGAGCAGTTCTTC | CASSLMAVNEQFF
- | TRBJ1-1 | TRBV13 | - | TGTGCCAGCAGCTCTAACGGGTGGGACATGAACACTGAAGCTTTCTTT | CASSSNGWDMNTEAFF
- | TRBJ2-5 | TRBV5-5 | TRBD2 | TGTGCCAGCAGCCTAGGACTAGCGGGGGGCGAGGGGGAGACCCAGTACTTC | CASSLGLAGGEGETQYF
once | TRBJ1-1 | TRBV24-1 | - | TGTGCCACCAGTGATTTGCGATGGCCTTTGGACACTGAAGCTTTCTTT | CATSDLRWPLDTEAFF
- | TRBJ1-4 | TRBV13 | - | TGTGCCAGCAGCGCGGGTGGCCCCAATGAAAAACTGTTTTTT | CASSAGGPNEKLFF
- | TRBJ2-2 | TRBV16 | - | TGTGCCAGCAGCCATTCCGACAGACTCACCGGGGAGCTGTTTTTT | CASSHSDRLTGELFF
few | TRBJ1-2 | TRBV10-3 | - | TGTGCCATCAGTGAGTCGCTGGGGGCGGCCTATGGCTACACCTTC | CAISESLGAAYGYTF
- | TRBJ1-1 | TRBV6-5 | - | TGTGCCAGCAGTTATGGCCAGAACACTGAAGCTTTCTTT | CASSYGQNTEAFF
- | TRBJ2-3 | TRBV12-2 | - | TGTGCAAGTCGCTTCTGCAGGGCGCGGAGCACAGATACGCAGTATTTT | CASRFCRARSTDTQYF
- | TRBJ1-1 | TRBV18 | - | TGTGCCAGCTCACCACGCGTGGAAGCTTTCTTT | CASSPRVEAFF
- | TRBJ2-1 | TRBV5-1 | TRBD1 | TGCGCCAGCAGCTTGGAACCGGGACAGTCCTACAATGAGCAGTTCTTC | CASSLEPGQSYNEQFF
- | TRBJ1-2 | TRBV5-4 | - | TGTGCCAGCAGCTCCCCGGCAGGGAATGGCTACACCTTC | CASSSPAGNGYTF
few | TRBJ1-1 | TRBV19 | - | TGTGCCAGTAGCCTTAGACAGGCCCGAGATGAAGCTTTCTTT | CASSLRQARDEAFF
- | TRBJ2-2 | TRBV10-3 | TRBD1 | TGTGCCATCAGTACCGGGACAGGGGGCAAAGCGAGCACCGGGGAGCTGTTTTTT | CAISTGTGGKASTGELFF
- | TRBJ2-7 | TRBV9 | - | TGTGCCAGCAGCGTAGTAGAGTCGGGGGAGCAGTACTTC | CASSVVESGEQYF
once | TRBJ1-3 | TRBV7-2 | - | TGTGCCAGCAGCCAGGGGTCCGTCTTATCTGGAAACACCATATATTTT | CASSQGSVLSGNTIYF
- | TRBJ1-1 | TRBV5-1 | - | TGCGCCAGCAGTCCTTCAGGGGCCGGCACTGAAGCTTTCTTT | CASSPSGAGTEAFF
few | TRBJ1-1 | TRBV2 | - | TGTGCCAGCAAAGAAGGGGGGAACACTGAAGCTTTCTTT | CASKEGGNTEAFF
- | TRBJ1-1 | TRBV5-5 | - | TGTGCCAGCAGCTTGGGACAGATGAACACTGAAGCTTTCTTT | CASSLGQMNTEAFF
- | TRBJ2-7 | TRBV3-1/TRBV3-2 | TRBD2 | TGTGCCAGCAGCGGGTGGACTAGCGGCTCCTACGAGCAGTACTTC | CASSGWTSGSYEQYF
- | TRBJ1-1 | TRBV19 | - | TGTGCCAGTAGTCTAATGGGGACTGAGAACACTGAAGCTTTCTTT | CASSLMGTENTEAFF
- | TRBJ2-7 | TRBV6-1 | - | TGTGCCAGCAGTGATCAGGAGGGTTACGAGCAGTACTTC | CASSDQEGYEQYF
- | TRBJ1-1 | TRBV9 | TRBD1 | TGTGCCAGCAGCGTAGCACTACAGGGGTTCTCTGAAGCTTTCTTT | CASSVALQGFSEAFF
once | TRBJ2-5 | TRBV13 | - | TGTGCCAGCAGTCCCCCTCGGGAGACCCAGTACTTC | CASSPPRETQYF
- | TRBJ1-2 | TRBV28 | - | TGTGCCAGCAGGTTCCATCGGGGGAACTATGGCTACACCTTC | CASRFHRGNYGYTF
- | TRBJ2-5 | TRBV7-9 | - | TGTGCCAGCAGCTGGGACAACCAAGAGACCCAGTACTTC | CASSWDNQETQYF
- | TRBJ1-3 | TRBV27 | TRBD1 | TGTGCCAGCAGTCAAATTAGGGGGACAGGGGACCCCAACCTACTGGGAAACACCATATATTTT | CASSQIRGTGDPNLLGNTIYF
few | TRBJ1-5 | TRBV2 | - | TGTGCCAGCAGTGCAGGGCACAGGGTTTATCAGCCCCAGCATTTT | CASSAGHRVYQPQHF
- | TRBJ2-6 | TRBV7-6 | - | TGTGCCAGCAGCCCTCGGGTAGGGAGCTCTGGGGCCAACGTCCTGACTTTC | CASSPRVGSSGANVLTF
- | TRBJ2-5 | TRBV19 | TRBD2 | TGTGCCAGTAGTATAGATTATGGTAGCGGGGGTGAGACCCAGTACTTC | CASSIDYGSGGETQYF
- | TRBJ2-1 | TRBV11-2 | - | TGTGCCAGCAGCTTAGCAGGTTACAATGAGCAGTTCTTC | CASSLAGYNEQFF